This T cell receptor (beta chain) was recovered during a study of cytomegalovirus exposure and HLA in healthy donors. Study details: HLA-typed donors were the source of roughly 80 million unique TCRs held in an early data release.

With regard to this clone: Its target is unknown.

There are 14 residues in the CDR3. Germline trimming cut 6 bases from V and 0 bases from J; bases unmatched to any gene: 4. CDR1 is LNHDA, CDR2 SQIVND, per germline (reference sequence). Study-level findings and limits: Researchers had no immune exposure information except CMV serostatus available. It was likely that a cluster of highly shared sequence variants was a sequencing artifact. In vitro data verified a few CMV-associated chains as specific for CMV antigens.

The PCR contained 60 Vbeta and 13 Jbeta primers. The protocol was immunoSEQ multiplex PCR, while the TCRdb copy is restricted to in-frame clones and leaves out a portion. The top ten clones hold more than 5% of a sample with 60,000 to 70,000 clones, under 80% of them seen once. The TCR sequence derives from a male donor in good health and CMV-seropositive. The gene calls are TRBV19 and TRBJ1-1; 7 nucleotides match TRBD1. The sequencing sample was made of PBMCs. The CDR3 loop reads CASSLTGMNTEAFF. In DNA form, the CDR3 reads TGTGCCAGTAGCTTGACAGGGATGAACACTGAAGCTTTCTTT. The full variable domain, with the rest looked up from reference TRBV19 and TRBJ1-1, is DGGITQSPKYLFRKEGQNVTLSCEQNLNHDAMYWYRQDPGQGLRLIYYSQIVNDFQKGDIAEGYSVSREKKESFPLTVTSAQKNPTAFYLCASSLTGMNTEAFFGQGTRLTVV.